The clone carrying this TCR beta chain was seen only a few times. Its antigen is undetermined. Trimming at V came to 6 bases and at J to 5 bases, leaving 17 bases not matched to a gene. The CDR3 loop spans 17 amino acids. The data were obtained in a study of T-cell reconstitution after alpha-beta-depleted transplantation in children. Overall study findings and caveats: T-cell numbers and diversity, one year after transplant, stemmed largely from T cells that were newly produced. Several hundred graft clones that had expanded were reportedly the source of alpha-beta T cells about two months after transplant.

Construction of the TCRbeta library involved unique molecular identifiers. Via MiXCR, TCRdb re-called the PCR reads, giving one row per CDR3 protein. The data contain about 980,000 distinct CDR3 sequences, 25% to 35% of them singletons. Here the sequenced sample was PBMCs, mostly from graft donor cells, taken 360 days after TCRalphabeta/CD19-depleted stem cell transplant. This receptor was identified in a boy younger than two who had a stem cell transplant for SCID, so the T cells may come from the graft donor. The chain is built from TRBV12-3 or TRBV12-4 and TRBJ1-2; 8 bases fit TRBD1. CDR3 loop: CASSPGQGNPSRYGYTF. The CDR3 nucleotides read TGTGCCAGCAGCCCTGGACAGGGTAATCCCTCTAGGTATGGCTACACCTTC.